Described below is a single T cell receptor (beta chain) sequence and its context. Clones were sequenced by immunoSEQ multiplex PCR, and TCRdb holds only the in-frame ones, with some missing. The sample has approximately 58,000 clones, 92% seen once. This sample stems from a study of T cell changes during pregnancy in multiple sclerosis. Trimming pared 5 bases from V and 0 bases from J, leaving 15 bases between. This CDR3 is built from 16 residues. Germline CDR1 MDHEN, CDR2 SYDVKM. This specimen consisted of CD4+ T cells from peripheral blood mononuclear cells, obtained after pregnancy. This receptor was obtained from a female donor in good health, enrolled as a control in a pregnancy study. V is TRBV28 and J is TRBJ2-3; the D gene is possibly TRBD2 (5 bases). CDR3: CASSGPERPSTDTQYF. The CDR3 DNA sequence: TGTGCCAGCAGTGGCCCTGAGCGGCCTAGCACAGATACGCAGTATTTT.